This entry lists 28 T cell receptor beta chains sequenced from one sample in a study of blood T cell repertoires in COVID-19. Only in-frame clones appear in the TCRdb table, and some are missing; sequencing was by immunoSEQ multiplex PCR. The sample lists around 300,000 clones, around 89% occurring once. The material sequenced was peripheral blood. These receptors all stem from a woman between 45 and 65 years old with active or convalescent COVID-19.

CDR3 sequence: CASSLALQTANSGNTIYF. In nucleotides, the CDR3 is TGCGCCAGCAGCTTGGCCCTTCAGACAGCTAACTCTGGAAACACCATATATTTT. This chain joins TRBV5-1 and TRBJ1-3; D may be TRBD1 (5 bases). Germline V lookup: CDR1 SGHRS, CDR2 YFSETQ. This CDR3 spans 18 amino acids. V lost 0 bases, J lost 0 bases, and 16 bases lay in between.

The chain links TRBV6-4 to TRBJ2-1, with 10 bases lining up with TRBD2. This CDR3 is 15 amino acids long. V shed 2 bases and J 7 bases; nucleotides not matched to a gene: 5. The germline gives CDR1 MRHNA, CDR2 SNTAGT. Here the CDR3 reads CASSDLAGAGNEQFF. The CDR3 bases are TGTGCCAGCAGTGACCTAGCGGGAGCCGGAAATGAGCAGTTCTTC.

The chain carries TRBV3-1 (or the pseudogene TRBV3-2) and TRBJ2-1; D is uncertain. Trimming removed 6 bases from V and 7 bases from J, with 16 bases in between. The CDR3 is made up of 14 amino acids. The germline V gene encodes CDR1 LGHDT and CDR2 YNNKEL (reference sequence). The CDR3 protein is CASRSSGLLNEQFF. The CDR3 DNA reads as TGTGCCAGCAGGAGCTCTGGGCTACTTAATGAGCAGTTCTTC.

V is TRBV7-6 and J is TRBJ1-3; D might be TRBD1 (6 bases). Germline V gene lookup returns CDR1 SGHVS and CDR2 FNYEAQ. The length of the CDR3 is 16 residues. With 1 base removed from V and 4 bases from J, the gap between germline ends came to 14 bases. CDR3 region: CASSLGRVTGGNTIYF. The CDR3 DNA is TGTGCCAGCAGCTTAGGCCGGGTCACAGGGGGAAACACCATATATTTT. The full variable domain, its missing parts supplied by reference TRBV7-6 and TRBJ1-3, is GAGVSQSPRYKVTKRGQDVALRCDPISGHVSLYWYRQALGQGPEFLTYFNYEAQQDKSGLPNDRFSAERPEGSISTLTIQRTEQRDSAMYRCASSLGRVTGGNTIYFGEGSWLTVV.

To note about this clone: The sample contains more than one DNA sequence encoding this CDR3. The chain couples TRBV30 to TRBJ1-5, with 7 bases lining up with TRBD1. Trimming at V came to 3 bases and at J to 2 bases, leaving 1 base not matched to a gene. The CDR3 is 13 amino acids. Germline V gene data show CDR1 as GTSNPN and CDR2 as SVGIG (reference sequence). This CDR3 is CAWSGQGNQPQHF. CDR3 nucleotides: TGTGCCTGGAGCGGACAGGGCAATCAGCCCCAGCATTTT.

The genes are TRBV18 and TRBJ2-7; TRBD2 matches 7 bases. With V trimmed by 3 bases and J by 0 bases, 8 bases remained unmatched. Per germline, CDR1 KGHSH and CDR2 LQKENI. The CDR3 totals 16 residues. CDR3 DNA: TGTGCCAGCTCACCGGGGGGGGGACTGGCCTCCTACGAGCAGTACTTC. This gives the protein CASSPGGGLASYEQYF.

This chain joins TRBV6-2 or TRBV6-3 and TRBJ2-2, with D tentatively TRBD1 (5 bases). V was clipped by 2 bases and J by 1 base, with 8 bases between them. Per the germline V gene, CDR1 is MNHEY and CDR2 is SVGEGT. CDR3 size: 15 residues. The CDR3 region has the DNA TGTGCCAGCAGTTACCGCGACAGGAACACCGGGGAGCTGTTTTTT. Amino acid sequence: CASSYRDRNTGELFF.

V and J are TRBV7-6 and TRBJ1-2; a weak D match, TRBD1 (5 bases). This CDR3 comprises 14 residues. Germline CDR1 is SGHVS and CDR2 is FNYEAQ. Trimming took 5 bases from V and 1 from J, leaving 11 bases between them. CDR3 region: CASSPPGGNYGYTF. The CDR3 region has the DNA TGTGCCAGCAGCCCTCCCGGGGGTAACTATGGCTACACCTTC.

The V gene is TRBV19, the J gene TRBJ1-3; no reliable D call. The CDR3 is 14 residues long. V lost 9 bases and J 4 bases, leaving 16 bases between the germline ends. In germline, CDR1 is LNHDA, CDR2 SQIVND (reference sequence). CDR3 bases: TGTGCCAGCTCCCCGGGGTGGGGAGGAAACACCATATATTTT. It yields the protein CASSPGWGGNTIYF.

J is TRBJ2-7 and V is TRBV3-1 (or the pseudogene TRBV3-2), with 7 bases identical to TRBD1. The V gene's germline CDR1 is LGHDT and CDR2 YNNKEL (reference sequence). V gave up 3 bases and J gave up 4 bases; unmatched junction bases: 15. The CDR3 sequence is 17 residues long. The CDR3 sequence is CASSQSARGPTSYEQYF. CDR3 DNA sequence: TGTGCCAGCAGCCAGTCAGCTAGGGGGCCTACCTCGTACGAGCAGTACTTC.

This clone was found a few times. The CDR3 is CASSQEDRASYGYTF. The CDR3 DNA reads as TGCGCCAGCAGCCAAGAAGACAGGGCCTCGTATGGCTACACCTTC. This chain links TRBV4-1 with TRBJ1-2, with 7 bases aligning to TRBD1. Germline-derived CDR1 and CDR2 are MGHRA and YSYEKL. After removal of 0 bases from V and 5 bases from J, the junction contained 6 bases not matched to a gene. The CDR3 is made up of 15 amino acids.

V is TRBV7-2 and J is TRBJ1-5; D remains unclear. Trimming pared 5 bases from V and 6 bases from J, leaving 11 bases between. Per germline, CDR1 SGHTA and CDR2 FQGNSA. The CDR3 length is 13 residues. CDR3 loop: CASSLTWFQPQHF. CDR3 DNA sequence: TGTGCCAGCAGCCTGACATGGTTTCAGCCCCAGCATTTT.

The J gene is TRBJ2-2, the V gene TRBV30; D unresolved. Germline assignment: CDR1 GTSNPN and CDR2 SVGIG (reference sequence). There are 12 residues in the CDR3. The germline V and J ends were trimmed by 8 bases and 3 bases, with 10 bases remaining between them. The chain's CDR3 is CATEEDTGELFF. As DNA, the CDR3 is TGTGCCACCGAGGAAGACACCGGGGAGCTGTTTTTT.

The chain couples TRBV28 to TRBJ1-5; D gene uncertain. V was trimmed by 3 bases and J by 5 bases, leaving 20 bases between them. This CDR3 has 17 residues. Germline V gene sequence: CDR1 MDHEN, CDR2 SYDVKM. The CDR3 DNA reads TGTGCCAGCAGTTTCTCCTCTGGTGGAGGCGGATATCAGCCCCAGCATTTT. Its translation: CASSFSSGGGGYQPQHF.

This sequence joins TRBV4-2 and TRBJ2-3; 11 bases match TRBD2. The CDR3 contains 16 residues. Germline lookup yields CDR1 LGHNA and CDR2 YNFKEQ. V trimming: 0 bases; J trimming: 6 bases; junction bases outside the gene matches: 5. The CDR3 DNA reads TGTGCCAGCAGCCAAGAGGTAGCTAGCGGGGGGGATACGCAGTATTTT. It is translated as CASSQEVASGGDTQYF.

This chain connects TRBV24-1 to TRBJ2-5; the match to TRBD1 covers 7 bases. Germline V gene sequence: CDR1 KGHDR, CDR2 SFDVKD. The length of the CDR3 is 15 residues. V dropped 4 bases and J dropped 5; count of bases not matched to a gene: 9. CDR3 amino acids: CATSDLGQYGETQYF. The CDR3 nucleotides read TGTGCCACCAGTGACCTGGGACAGTACGGGGAGACCCAGTACTTC.

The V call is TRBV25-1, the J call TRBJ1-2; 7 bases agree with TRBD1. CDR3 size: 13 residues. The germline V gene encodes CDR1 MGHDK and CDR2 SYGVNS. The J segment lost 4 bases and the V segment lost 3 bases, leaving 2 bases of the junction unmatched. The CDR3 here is CASSDWTGYGYTF. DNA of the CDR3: TGTGCCAGCAGTGATTGGACAGGCTATGGCTACACCTTC.

CDR3 DNA: TGTGCCAGCAGTTTATCGGGGGGTAGGTCCTACGAGCAGTACTTC. Protein: CASSLSGGRSYEQYF. The chain links TRBV27 to TRBJ2-7; D may be TRBD2 (6 bases). The germline V and J ends were trimmed by 0 bases and 1 base, with 10 bases remaining between them. The CDR3 is made up of 15 amino acids. Looked up from germline, CDR1 is MNHEY and CDR2 is SMNVEV (reference sequence).

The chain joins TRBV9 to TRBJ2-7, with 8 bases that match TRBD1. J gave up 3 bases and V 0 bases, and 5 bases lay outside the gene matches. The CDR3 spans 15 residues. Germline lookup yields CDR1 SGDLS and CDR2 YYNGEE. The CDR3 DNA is TGTGCCAGCAGCGTAGCCGACAGGGGCGACTACGAGCAGTACTTC. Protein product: CASSVADRGDYEQYF.

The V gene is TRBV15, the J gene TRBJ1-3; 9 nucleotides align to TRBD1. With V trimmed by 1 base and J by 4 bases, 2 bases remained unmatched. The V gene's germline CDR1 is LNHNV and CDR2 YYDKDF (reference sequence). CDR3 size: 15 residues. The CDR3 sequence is CATSRGGTGGNTIYF. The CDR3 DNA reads TGTGCCACCAGCAGAGGTGGGACAGGGGGAAACACCATATATTTT.

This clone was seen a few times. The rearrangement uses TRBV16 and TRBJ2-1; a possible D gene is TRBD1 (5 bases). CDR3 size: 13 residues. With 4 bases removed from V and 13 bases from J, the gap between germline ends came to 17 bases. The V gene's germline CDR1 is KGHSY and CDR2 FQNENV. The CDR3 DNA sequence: TGTGCCAGCAGCCCCGGCTCAGGGATTAGTCAGTTCTTC. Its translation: CASSPGSGISQFF. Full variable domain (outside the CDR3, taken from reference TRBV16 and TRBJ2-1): GEEVAQTPKHLVRGEGQKAKLYCAPIKGHSYVFWYQQVLKNEFKFLISFQNENVFDETGMPKERFSAKCLPNSPCSLEIQATKLEDSAVYFCASSPGSGISQFFGPGTRLTVL.

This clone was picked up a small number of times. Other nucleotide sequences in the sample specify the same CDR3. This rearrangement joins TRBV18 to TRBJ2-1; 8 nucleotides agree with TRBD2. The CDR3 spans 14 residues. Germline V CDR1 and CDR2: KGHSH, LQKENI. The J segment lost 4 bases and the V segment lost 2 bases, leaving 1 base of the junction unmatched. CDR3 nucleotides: TGTGCCAGCTCACCAACTAGCGGATACAATGAGCAGTTCTTC. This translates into CASSPTSGYNEQFF.

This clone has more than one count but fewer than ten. This CDR3 reads CASSPLRTEAFF. The CDR3 nucleotides read TGTGCCAGCTCACCACTGAGGACTGAAGCTTTCTTT. V and J are TRBV18 and TRBJ1-1; D is undetermined. This CDR3 is 12 amino acids long. Germline CDR1 KGHSH, CDR2 LQKENI. Trimming removed 1 base from V and 5 bases from J, with 5 bases in between. The full variable domain, completed using reference TRBV18 and TRBJ1-1, is NAGVMQNPRHLVRRRGQEARLRCSPMKGHSHVYWYRQLPEEGLKFMVYLQKENIIDESGMPKERFSAEFPKEGPSILRIQQVVRGDSAAYFCASSPLRTEAFFGQGTRLTVV.

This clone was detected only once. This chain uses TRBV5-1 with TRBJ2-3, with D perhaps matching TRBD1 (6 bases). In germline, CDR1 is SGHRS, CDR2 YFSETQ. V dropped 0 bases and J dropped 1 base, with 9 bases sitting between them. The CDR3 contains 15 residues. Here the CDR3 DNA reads TGCGCCAGCAGCTTGGCCCGACAGGGCACAGATACGCAGTATTTT. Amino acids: CASSLARQGTDTQYF.

The CDR3 nucleotides read TGTGCCAGCAGTTTACGAGGGGGCACTGAAGCTTTCTTT. This translates into CASSLRGGTEAFF. This chain joins TRBV12-3 or TRBV12-4 and TRBJ1-1, with D perhaps matching TRBD1 (6 bases). This CDR3 region has 13 residues. V was clipped by 2 bases and J by 4 bases, with 8 bases between them.

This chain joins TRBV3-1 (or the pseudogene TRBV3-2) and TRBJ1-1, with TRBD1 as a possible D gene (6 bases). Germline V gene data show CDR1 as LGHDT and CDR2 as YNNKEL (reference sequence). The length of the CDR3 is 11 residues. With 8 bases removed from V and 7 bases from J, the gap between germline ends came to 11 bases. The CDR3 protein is CASRGAVEAFF. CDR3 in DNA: TGTGCCAGCCGGGGGGCGGTTGAAGCTTTCTTT.

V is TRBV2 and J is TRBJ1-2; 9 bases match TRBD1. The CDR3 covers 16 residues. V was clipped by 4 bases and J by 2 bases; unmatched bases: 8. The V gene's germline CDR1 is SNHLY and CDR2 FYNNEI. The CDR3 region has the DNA TGTGCCAGCAGTGGACTGGACAGGGGAGCGAACTATGGCTACACCTTC. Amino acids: CASSGLDRGANYGYTF.

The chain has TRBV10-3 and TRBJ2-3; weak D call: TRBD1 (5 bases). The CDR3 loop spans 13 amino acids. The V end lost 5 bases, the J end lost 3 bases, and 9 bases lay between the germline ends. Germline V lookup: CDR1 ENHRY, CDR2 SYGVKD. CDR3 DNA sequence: TGTGCCATCAGTCTGAAGGGGACAGATACGCAGTATTTT. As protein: CAISLKGTDTQYF.